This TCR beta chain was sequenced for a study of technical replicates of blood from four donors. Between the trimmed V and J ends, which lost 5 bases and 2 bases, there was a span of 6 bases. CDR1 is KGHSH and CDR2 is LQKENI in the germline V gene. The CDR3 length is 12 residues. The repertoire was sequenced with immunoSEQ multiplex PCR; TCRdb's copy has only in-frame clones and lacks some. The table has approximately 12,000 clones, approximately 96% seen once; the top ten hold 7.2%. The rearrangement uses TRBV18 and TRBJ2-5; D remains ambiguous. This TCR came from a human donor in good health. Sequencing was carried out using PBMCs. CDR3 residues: CASSRGQETQYF. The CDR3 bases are TGTGCCAGCTCAAGAGGTCAAGAGACCCAGTACTTC.